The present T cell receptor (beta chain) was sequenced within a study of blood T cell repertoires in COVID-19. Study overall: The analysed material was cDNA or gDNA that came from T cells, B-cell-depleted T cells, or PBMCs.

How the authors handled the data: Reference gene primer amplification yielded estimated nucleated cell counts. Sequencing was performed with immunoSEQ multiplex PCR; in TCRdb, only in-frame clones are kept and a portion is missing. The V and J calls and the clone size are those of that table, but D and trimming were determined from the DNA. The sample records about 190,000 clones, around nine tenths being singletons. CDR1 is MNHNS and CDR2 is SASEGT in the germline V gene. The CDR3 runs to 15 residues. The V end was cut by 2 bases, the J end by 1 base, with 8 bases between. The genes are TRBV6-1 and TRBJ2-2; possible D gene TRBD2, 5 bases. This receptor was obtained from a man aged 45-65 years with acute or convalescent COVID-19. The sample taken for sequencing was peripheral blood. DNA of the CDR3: TGTGCCAGCAGTGAATTTCGGGGGAACACCGGGGAGCTGTTTTTT. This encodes CASSEFRGNTGELFF.